This T cell receptor beta chain was found in a study of OX40 agonist ivuxolimab in advanced cancers. Points from the study as a whole: Compared with CD4+, CD8+ T cells on average had more expanded clones.

Sampled blood was obtained at baseline, cycle 4 day 1, and cycle 7 day 1. Trimming stripped 0 bases from V and 13 bases from J, with 7 bases between. The CDR3 extends over 12 amino acids. CDR1 is MNHEY and CDR2 is SVGAGI in the germline V gene. This clone was detected a few times. The antigen remains undetermined. The assay was immunoSEQ multiplex PCR, and TCRdb's table has in-frame clones only and misses some. The profile shows fewer than 100,000 clones, about 80% of them singletons. The clonotype originates from an adult with an advanced solid tumor such as melanoma, head and neck, liver or kidney cancer. The chain employs TRBV6-5 and TRBJ1-6; D gene ambiguous. The sequenced sample was CD4+ or CD8+ T cells sorted from blood, obtained in a trial of the OX40 agonist ivuxolimab. The CDR3 region has the DNA TGTGCCAGCAGTTACTCGGAATCGCCCCTCCACTTT. Amino acids: CASSYSESPLHF.